This entry concerns a single T cell receptor (beta chain). This specimen belongs to a study of cytomegalovirus exposure and HLA in healthy donors. This table comes from immunoSEQ multiplex PCR, and its TCRdb copy is limited to in-frame clones, with some not included. The data hold some 48,000 clones, with about 94% observed a single time. V shed 5 bases and J 9 bases; nucleotides not matched to a gene: 12. The CDR3 covers 15 residues. From germline, CDR1 is SGHVS and CDR2 FNYEAQ. The chain combines TRBV7-6 with TRBJ2-4; 8 bases line up with TRBD1. Sequences were obtained from PBMCs. The TCR comes from a woman aged 18-29 years in good health and CMV-seropositive. CDR3 sequence: CASSRLDREKGIQYF. CDR3 in DNA: TGTGCCAGCAGCCGTCTGGACAGGGAAAAGGGCATTCAGTACTTC.